These T cell receptor beta chains were read from a single sample in a study of cytomegalovirus exposure and HLA in healthy donors. Generated by immunoSEQ multiplex PCR, the TCRdb table keeps only in-frame clones and is missing some. The table shows around 67,000 clones, with roughly 65% occurring only once. The sample comprised PBMCs. Source of these receptors: a woman aged 30 to 39 in good health and CMV-seronegative. The CDR3 runs from the conserved cysteine through the conserved F or W. The D gene is left open where the match is weak. Not all rows give a size; the values are once, few, many and, for expanded clones, a class.

size	J	length	D	V	DNA	CDR3
NA	TRBJ1-3	15	NA	TRBV10-2	TGCGCCTCTAGAAAGGCTCCGAGCTCTGGAAACACCATATATTTT	CASRKAPSSGNTIYF
NA	TRBJ2-3	15	TRBD2	TRBV7-2	TGTGCCAGCAGCATGGGACTAGGTGGCACAGATACGCAGTATTTT	CASSMGLGGTDTQYF
NA	TRBJ2-7	14	NA	TRBV9	TGTGCCAGCAGCGTAGAAACAGCTCCCTACGAGCAGTACTTC	CASSVETAPYEQYF
once	TRBJ2-5	17	TRBD2	TRBV2	TGTGCCAGCAGTGTCTTTGGACTAGCGGGGGGTGGGGAGACCCAGTACTTC	CASSVFGLAGGGETQYF
NA	TRBJ1-1	16	TRBD1	TRBV11-2	TGTGCCAGCAGCTTAGGGTGGACAGGGGGGAGCACTGAAGCTTTCTTT	CASSLGWTGGSTEAFF
once	TRBJ2-1	12	NA	TRBV18	TGTGCCAGCTCACCCGGACTGGCCGAGCAGTTCTTC	CASSPGLAEQFF
few	TRBJ1-6	14	NA	TRBV5-8	TGTGCCAGCAGCTTGGGAGTCTATAATTCACCCCTCCACTTT	CASSLGVYNSPLHF
NA	TRBJ1-5	14	NA	TRBV6-1	TGTGCCAGCAGTAAAGACAGGCGGGGTCAGCCCCAGCATTTT	CASSKDRRGQPQHF
NA	TRBJ1-6	15	NA	TRBV6-1	TGTGCCAGCAGGGAGCTCACAGTCCCCGGGACACCCCTCCACTTT	CASRELTVPGTPLHF
NA	TRBJ1-1	14	TRBD1	TRBV11-1	TGTGCCAGCAGCTTAGACAGGGGGAACACTGAAGCTTTCTTT	CASSLDRGNTEAFF
NA	TRBJ2-5	19	TRBD2	TRBV10-2	TGCGCCAGCAGTGAAACCGGGACTAGCGGGGAGCAACCTCAAGAGACCCAGTACTTC	CASSETGTSGEQPQETQYF
NA	TRBJ2-5	15	NA	TRBV11-3	TGTGCCAGCAGCTTGGGCCAGGCCCAGAAGGAGACCCAGTACTTC	CASSLGQAQKETQYF
few	TRBJ2-1	13	NA	TRBV9	TGTGCCAGCAGCCCCGGCGGCGACTTCCCGCGGGTCTTC	CASSPGGDFPRVF
many	TRBJ1-6	15	NA	TRBV27	TGTGCCAGCAGCCGGGGGAGGGGTGAGAATTCACCCCTCCACTTT	CASSRGRGENSPLHF
NA	TRBJ2-7	16	TRBD1	TRBV6-6	TGTGCCAGTAGAGGACGCCCGGGACAGGGGACCTACGAGCAGTACTTC	CASRGRPGQGTYEQYF
NA	TRBJ2-5	14	NA	TRBV9	TGTGCCAGCAGCGTTTCCTTGTACCAAGAGACCCAGTACTTC	CASSVSLYQETQYF
few	TRBJ1-6	14	TRBD1	TRBV7-2	TGTGCCAGCAGCTTCGGGGACAGTCAGTCACCCCTCCACTTT	CASSFGDSQSPLHF
NA	TRBJ1-1	16	TRBD1	TRBV4-2	TGTGCCAGCAGCCACCGGACAGGGCGCTTGAACACTGAAGCTTTCTTT	CASSHRTGRLNTEAFF
NA	TRBJ1-5	14	NA	TRBV19	TGTGCCAGTAGCCTGGGGGGACTCAATCAGCCCCAGCATTTT	CASSLGGLNQPQHF
NA	TRBJ2-5	16	TRBD2	TRBV19	TGTGCCAGTAGTACCCCTAGCGGGGACGCTCAAGAGACCCAGTACTTC	CASSTPSGDAQETQYF
NA	TRBJ2-1	15	TRBD2	TRBV11-3	TGTGCCAGCAGCTTAAGAGCGGGGGGGCCCACTGAGCAGTTCTTC	CASSLRAGGPTEQFF
NA	TRBJ1-2	16	NA	TRBV5-1	TGCGCCAGCAGCTTGGCGCCCCGGGAGACCTTTCGTGGCTACACCTTC	CASSLAPRETFRGYTF
NA	TRBJ1-5	17	NA	TRBV28	TGTGCCAGCAGTCCCCTGTGGAGGGGAGGGAGCAATCAGCCCCAGCATTTT	CASSPLWRGGSNQPQHF
NA	TRBJ2-2	13	NA	TRBV2	TGTGCCAGCAGAGGCCCCAGGGCCGGGGAGCTGTTTTTT	CASRGPRAGELFF
NA	TRBJ1-5	13	TRBD1	TRBV6-5	TGTGCCACCAGAGACAGGGGCAATCAGCCCCAGCATTTT	CATRDRGNQPQHF
NA	TRBJ2-3	12	TRBD2	TRBV10-2	TGCGCCAGTGGACTAGAACCAGATACGCAGTATTTT	CASGLEPDTQYF